This T cell receptor beta chain appears in the sequencing data of a study of T cell repertoires in cytomegalovirus infection. Findings and caveats of the study: Individuals carrying CMV plus the relevant HLA were identified by cumulative frequency of public TCR beta families.

With 8 bases removed from V and 7 bases from J, the gap between germline ends came to 20 bases. CDR1 MGHDK and CDR2 SYGVNS come from the germline V gene. The length of the CDR3 is 14 residues. One entry per CDR3 protein, called by TCRdb with MiXCR from the reads. This table has over 300,000 distinct CDR3 sequences, more than 9% appearing once. This clonotype came up a few times. Antigen unknown. This receptor was obtained from a human donor in good health (CMV status not recorded). Some clones in this sample may be carry-over from other donors' samples. V gene TRBV25-1 combines with J gene TRBJ1-2; a possible D gene is TRBD1 (6 bases). The sequenced sample was PBMCs. CDR3 loop: CASLKGGGPLGYTF. DNA of the CDR3: TGTGCCAGCCTCAAGGGGGGGGGCCCCCTTGGCTACACCTTC.